Below, 3 T cell receptor beta chains from the same sample are listed, as sequenced in a study of Ad26.COV2.S vaccination and SARS-CoV-2 variants. Noted treatment: around 19 received Ad26.COV2.S at low or high dose, single or two shots; about 5 received placebo; per-sample allocation not given. Following the first vaccine or placebo injection, samples were taken on day 63. The assay was immunoSEQ multiplex PCR, and TCRdb's table has in-frame clones only and misses some. Of 290,000 or so clones listed, around 87% are singletons. The sequencing used peripheral blood, collected in a trial of Ad26.COV2.S vaccine versus placebo. The receptors were gathered from a person aged 18-60 years who received the Ad26.COV2.S COVID-19 vaccine or a placebo.

V gene TRBV2 combines with J gene TRBJ2-1, with D hard to call. The CDR3 runs 10 residues. Trimming took 6 bases from V and 9 from J, leaving 6 bases between them. Germline V lookup: CDR1 SNHLY, CDR2 FYNNEI. The CDR3, as DNA: TGTGCCAGCAGCTATGTTGAGCAGTTCTTC. It is translated as CASSYVEQFF.

This sequence joins TRBV28 and TRBJ1-4; TRBD1 aligns across 10 bases. Per the germline V gene, CDR1 is MDHEN and CDR2 is SYDVKM. V lost 7 bases to trimming and J lost 6 bases; unmatched junction nucleotides: 14. The CDR3 totals 17 residues. CDR3 loop: CASNTQIRQGADEKLFF. The CDR3, as DNA: TGTGCCAGCAACACACAGATTCGACAGGGGGCGGATGAAAAACTGTTTTTT.

This clone was counted a single time. The chain has TRBV18 and TRBJ1-2, with 8 bases matching TRBD1. The CDR3 is made up of 14 amino acids. With 6 bases clipped from V and 4 bases from J, the junction kept 7 bases outside the gene matches. Germline V gene sequence: CDR1 KGHSH, CDR2 LQKENI. The DNA for the CDR3 is TGTGCCAGCTCTCAAGCCGGGACAGGCTATGGCTACACCTTC. Translating it yields CASSQAGTGYGYTF. The full variable domain, in which reference TRBV18 and TRBJ1-2 provide the parts outside the CDR3, is NAGVMQNPRHLVRRRGQEARLRCSPMKGHSHVYWYRQLPEEGLKFMVYLQKENIIDESGMPKERFSAEFPKEGPSILRIQQVVRGDSAAYFCASSQAGTGYGYTFGSGTRLTVV.